The clone carrying this T cell receptor (delta chain) came up a few times. The antigen is unknown. Germline and junction disagree at one end, which may indicate a read error. Between roughly 98% and 99.6% of sorted thymocytes were Vdelta1+. This record belongs to a study of Vδ1+ human thymocytes. Study-level points and caveats: Thymic TRG and TRD repertoires appeared highly polyclonal, with Gaussian CDR3 length distributions.

Extracted RNA was reverse transcribed into cDNA. The CDR3 regions were amplified by multiplex PCR from V-gene primers to a constant-region primer. TCRdb reapplied CATT to the multiplex PCR reads. The sample yields 80,000 or so delta-chain clones, approximately 30% seen once. CDR1 and CDR2 from the germline V gene are TSWWSYY and QGS. This CDR3 spans 18 amino acids. The source of this sequence is a boy younger than two who had congenital heart surgery. The specimen was Vdelta1+ gamma-delta thymocytes from the thymus. Subset noted: FACS-sorted CD3+ TCRalphabeta- TCRVdelta1+ TCRVdelta2- thymocytes. The chain employs TRDV1 and TRDJ1; D perhaps matches TRDD3 (6 bases). The CDR3 bases are TGTGCTCTTGGGGAACTCCCCTTCATCTGGGGTCTCACCGGTAAACTCATCTTT. It specifies CALGELPFIWGLTGKLIF.